The entry below describes one TCR beta chain. The data originate from a study of identical twins. Each CDR3 protein gets one entry after TCRdb re-called the 5' RACE reads with MiXCR. The sample shows 1.5 million to 2 million distinct CDR3 sequences, about 32% of them seen only once. J gave up 6 bases and V 1 base, and 6 bases lay outside the gene matches. Germline loops: CDR1 LGHNA, CDR2 YNFKEQ. The CDR3 consists of 16 residues. The receptor was isolated from a newborn girl in good health. Sequencing input: cord blood. The chain combines TRBV4-2 with TRBJ2-2; 9 nucleotides line up with TRBD2. The CDR3 loop is CASSQAPSGASGELFF. The CDR3 region has the DNA TGTGCCAGCAGCCAAGCGCCTAGCGGGGCGTCCGGGGAGCTGTTTTTT.